These 5 T cell receptor beta chains originate from one sample sequenced in a study of CD4 T cell repertoires in COVID-19. The repertoire was sequenced with immunoSEQ multiplex PCR; TCRdb's copy has only in-frame clones and lacks some. The sample carries fewer than 30,000 clones, 93% recorded once. These memory T cells were uncultured and sequenced directly after ex vivo isolation. This specimen consisted of circulating follicular helper CD4+ T cells (cTfh) from blood, obtained before the COVID-19 pandemic. The receptor source for this set is a human donor who had COVID-19.

The chain employs TRBV7-2 and TRBJ2-1, with 8 bases identical to TRBD2. Unmatched junction bases numbered 6, after V lost 5 bases and J lost 6 bases. CDR1 is SGHTA, CDR2 FQGNSA, per germline. CDR3 length: 14 residues. The CDR3 sequence: CASSKATSVNEQFF. In DNA, the CDR3 is TGTGCCAGCAGCAAAGCGACTAGCGTCAATGAGCAGTTCTTC.

The chain combines TRBV19 with TRBJ2-6; a possible D gene is TRBD1 (5 bases). V lost 5 bases to trimming and J lost 0 bases, with 11 bases between them. The CDR3 loop spans 16 amino acids. Germline CDR1 is LNHDA and CDR2 is SQIVND (reference sequence). The CDR3 loop reads CASSQRQTSGANVLTF. The CDR3 coding sequence is TGTGCCAGTAGTCAAAGACAGACCTCTGGGGCCAACGTCCTGACTTTC.

J is TRBJ1-5 and V is TRBV18; maybe TRBD1 (5 bases). Per the germline V gene, CDR1 is KGHSH and CDR2 is LQKENI. The CDR3 totals 17 residues. V shed 3 bases and J shed 4 bases, with 19 bases lying between them. The CDR3 coding sequence is TGTGCCAGCTCACCGGAACGGGTATGGGGCGATAATCAGCCCCAGCATTTT. This sequence encodes CASSPERVWGDNQPQHF.

The V call is TRBV6-1, the J call TRBJ2-5, with TRBD1 as a possible D gene (6 bases). The ends were cut back, 1 base at V and 4 bases at J, with 10 bases in the middle. Germline assignment: CDR1 MNHNS and CDR2 SASEGT. CDR3 size: 14 residues. The CDR3: CASSEEGGPETQYF. In DNA, the CDR3 is TGTGCCAGCAGTGAAGAAGGGGGACCAGAGACCCAGTACTTC.

The chain is built from TRBV11-3 and TRBJ2-3, with 13 bases identical to TRBD2. The trim removed 3 bases at V and 4 bases at J, leaving 4 bases unmatched. CDR3 length: 16 residues. CDR1 is SGHNT and CDR2 is YENEEA in the germline V gene. The CDR3 region is CASSFSGTSGADTQYF. The CDR3 DNA reads TGTGCCAGCAGCTTCAGTGGGACTAGCGGGGCAGATACGCAGTATTTT.